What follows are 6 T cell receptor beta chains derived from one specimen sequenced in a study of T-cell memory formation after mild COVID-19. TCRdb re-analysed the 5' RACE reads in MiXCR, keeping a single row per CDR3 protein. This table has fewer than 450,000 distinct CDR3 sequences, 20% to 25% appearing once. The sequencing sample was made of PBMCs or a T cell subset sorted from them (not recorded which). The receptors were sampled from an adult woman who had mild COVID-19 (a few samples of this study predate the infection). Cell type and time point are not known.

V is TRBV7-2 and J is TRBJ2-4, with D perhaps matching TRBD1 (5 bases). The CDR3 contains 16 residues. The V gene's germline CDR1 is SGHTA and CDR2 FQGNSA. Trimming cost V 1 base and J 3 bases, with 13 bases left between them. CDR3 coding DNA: TGTGCCAGCAGCTTAGTTAGCAGGGCTAACAAAAACATTCAGTACTTC. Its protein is CASSLVSRANKNIQYF.

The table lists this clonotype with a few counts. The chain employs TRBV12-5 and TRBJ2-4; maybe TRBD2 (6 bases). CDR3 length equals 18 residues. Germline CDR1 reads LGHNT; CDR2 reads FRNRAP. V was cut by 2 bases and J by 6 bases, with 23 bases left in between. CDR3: CASGLIPNGPGAGNIQYF. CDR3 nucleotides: TGTGCTAGTGGTTTGATCCCAAACGGGCCGGGAGCCGGAAACATTCAGTACTTC. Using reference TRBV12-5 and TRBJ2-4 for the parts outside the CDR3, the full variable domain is DARVTQTPRHKVTEMGQEVTMRCQPILGHNTVFWYRQTMMQGLELLAYFRNRAPLDDSGMPKDRFSAEMPDATLATLKIQPSEPRDSAVYFCASGLIPNGPGAGNIQYFGAGTRLSVL.

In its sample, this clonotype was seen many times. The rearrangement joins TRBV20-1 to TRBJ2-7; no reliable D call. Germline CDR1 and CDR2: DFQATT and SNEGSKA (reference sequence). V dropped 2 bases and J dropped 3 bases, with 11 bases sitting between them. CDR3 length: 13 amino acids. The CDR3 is CSARKGNFYEQYF. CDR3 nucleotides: TGCAGTGCTAGAAAGGGTAATTTCTACGAGCAGTACTTC.

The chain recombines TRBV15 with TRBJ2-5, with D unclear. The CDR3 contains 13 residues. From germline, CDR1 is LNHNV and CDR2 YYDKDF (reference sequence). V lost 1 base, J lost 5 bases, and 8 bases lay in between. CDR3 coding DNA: TGTGCCACCAGCAGAGGAAAGGTCGAGACCCAGTACTTC. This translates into CATSRGKVETQYF.

The CDR3 region is CSARANRGTISYEQYF. The CDR3 region has the DNA TGCAGTGCTAGAGCGAACAGGGGTACGATCTCCTACGAGCAGTACTTC. V is TRBV20-1 and J is TRBJ2-7, with TRBD1 identical over 7 bases. Germline V gene sequence: CDR1 DFQATT, CDR2 SNEGSKA (reference sequence). The CDR3 loop spans 16 amino acids. V lost 1 base, J lost 0 bases, and 9 bases stayed unmatched.

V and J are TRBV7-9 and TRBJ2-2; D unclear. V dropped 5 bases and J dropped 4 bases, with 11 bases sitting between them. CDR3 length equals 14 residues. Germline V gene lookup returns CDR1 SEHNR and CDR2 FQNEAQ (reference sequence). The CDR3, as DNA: TGTGCCAGCAGCGCCATGGCTGCCACCGGGGAGCTGTTTTTT. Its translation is CASSAMAATGELFF.